These 21 T cell receptor beta chains originate from one sample sequenced in a study of cytomegalovirus exposure and HLA in healthy donors. The PCR ran on 60 Vbeta and 13 Jbeta primers. The data were produced by immunoSEQ multiplex PCR, yet TCRdb's version contains in-frame clones alone and is incomplete. The data show tens of thousands of clones, 77% seen once. Input material: PBMCs. The receptors derive from a man between 50 and 59 years old in good health and CMV-seropositive.

J is TRBJ2-7 and V is TRBV11-1; D is uncertain. V was clipped by 6 bases and J by 1 base, with 10 bases between them. This CDR3 is 13 amino acids long. From germline, CDR1 is SGHAT and CDR2 FQDESV (reference sequence). CDR3 in amino acids: CASRLSSSYEQYF. The CDR3 DNA follows: TGTGCCAGCAGACTTTCCTCGTCCTACGAGCAGTACTTC.

This chain connects TRBV6-6 to TRBJ2-7, with D possibly being TRBD2 (5 bases). Germline V gene lookup returns CDR1 MNHNY and CDR2 SVGAGI (reference sequence). Trimming took off 5 bases at V and 5 bases at J, with 16 bases between the two ends. There are 14 residues in the CDR3. CDR3 nucleotide sequence: TGTGCCAGCAGTCCAAAACTAGGGTCCCACGAGCAGTACTTC. Encoded protein: CASSPKLGSHEQYF.

The chain is built from TRBV7-6 and TRBJ2-2, with D possibly matching TRBD2 (6 bases). This CDR3 is built from 15 residues. Deletions cut 1 base from V and 7 bases from J, with 13 bases between. The germline V gene encodes CDR1 SGHVS and CDR2 FNYEAQ. The CDR3 DNA follows: TGTGCCAGCAGCTTAGGCGTCGGAGGGGTCGGGGAGCTGTTTTTT. The encoded protein is CASSLGVGGVGELFF. Variable domain in full (rest from reference TRBV7-6 and TRBJ2-2): GAGVSQSPRYKVTKRGQDVALRCDPISGHVSLYWYRQALGQGPEFLTYFNYEAQQDKSGLPNDRFSAERPEGSISTLTIQRTEQRDSAMYRCASSLGVGGVGELFFGEGSRLTVL.

This clone was seen once. This chain uses TRBV7-2 with TRBJ2-1; 13 nucleotides line up with TRBD2. CDR3 length: 16 amino acids. J gave up 9 bases and V 0 bases, and 5 bases lay outside the gene matches. Germline V gene data show CDR1 as SGHTA and CDR2 as FQGNSA. This chain's CDR3 is CASSLAGTSGTGEQFF. CDR3 DNA sequence: TGTGCCAGCAGCTTAGCGGGGACTAGCGGGACCGGTGAGCAGTTCTTC. Based on the CDR3 plus reference TRBV7-2 and TRBJ2-1, the full variable domain is GAGVSQSPSNKVTEKGKDVELRCDPISGHTALYWYRQSLGQGLEFLIYFQGNSAPDKSGLPSDRFSAERTGGSVSTLTIQRTQQEDSAVYLCASSLAGTSGTGEQFFGPGTRLTVL.

This clone was recorded once. The rearrangement joins TRBV7-2 to TRBJ1-2; possible D gene TRBD1, 6 bases. The V gene's germline CDR1 is SGHTA and CDR2 FQGNSA. V lost 3 bases to trimming and J lost 7 bases, with 15 bases between them. The CDR3 loop spans 14 amino acids. The CDR3 DNA reads TGTGCCAGCAGCTTTGAGGGGCAGGGGCGTGGCTACACCTTC. It specifies CASSFEGQGRGYTF.

The V call is TRBV6-1, the J call TRBJ2-7; possible D gene TRBD2, 5 bases. CDR3 length: 14 amino acids. V lost 7 bases to trimming and J lost 2 bases, with 15 bases between them. Germline assignment: CDR1 MNHNS and CDR2 SASEGT. The CDR3 here is CASIPGIPTYEQYF. Written as DNA, the CDR3 is TGTGCCAGCATTCCCGGGATTCCAACCTACGAGCAGTACTTC.

The chain has TRBV7-6 and TRBJ2-7; TRBD2 agrees at 10 bases. V shed 4 bases, J shed 9 bases, and the junction held 15 bases outside the gene matches. Germline assignment: CDR1 SGHVS and CDR2 FNYEAQ. The CDR3 totals 16 residues. The DNA for the CDR3 is TGTGCCAGCAGCTCCTCGACTAGCGGGCCGCTAGTTCGGCAGTACTTC. Translating it yields CASSSSTSGPLVRQYF.

This chain links TRBV18 with TRBJ2-2, with 7 bases that match TRBD1. CDR3 size: 16 residues. V shed 2 bases, J shed 2 bases, and the junction held 5 bases outside the gene matches. Germline CDR1 reads KGHSH; CDR2 reads LQKENI. The CDR3: CASSPSTGDNTGELFF. CDR3 sequence (DNA): TGTGCCAGCTCACCATCTACAGGGGACAACACCGGGGAGCTGTTTTTT.

The J gene is TRBJ1-2, the V gene TRBV2; D unresolved. V was shortened by 6 bases and J by 5 bases, with 13 bases between the two germline ends. CDR1 is SNHLY, CDR2 FYNNEI, per germline. The CDR3 has 13 amino acids. This CDR3 reads CASRADSPYGYTF. CDR3 in DNA: TGTGCCAGCAGGGCTGATTCGCCTTATGGCTACACCTTC.

This clone was detected only once. The V and J genes are TRBV10-3 and TRBJ2-5, with D maybe TRBD2 (6 bases). The CDR3 is 14 amino acids. Germline V gene lookup returns CDR1 ENHRY and CDR2 SYGVKD. V dropped 10 bases and J dropped 0 bases, with 15 bases sitting between them. The CDR3: CATGGRGNQETQYF. The CDR3 nucleotides are TGTGCCACCGGGGGACGGGGCAACCAAGAGACCCAGTACTTC.

The genes are TRBV9 and TRBJ1-4; D is perhaps TRBD1 (5 bases). In germline, CDR1 is SGDLS, CDR2 YYNGEE. With 1 base removed from V and 4 bases from J, the gap between germline ends came to 8 bases. This CDR3 spans 14 amino acids. The CDR3 DNA reads TGTGCCAGCAGCGTACAGGGAGGTAATGAAAAACTGTTTTTT. It codes for CASSVQGGNEKLFF.

The CDR3 sequence is CASSSSDSHQPQHF. Here the CDR3 DNA reads TGTGCCAGCAGCTCATCGGACAGCCATCAGCCCCAGCATTTT. The chain carries TRBV9 and TRBJ1-5, with a weak D call TRBD1 (6 bases). This CDR3 has 14 residues. Between the trimmed V and J ends, which lost 4 bases and 5 bases, there was a span of 13 bases. Germline CDR1 and CDR2: SGDLS and YYNGEE.

CDR3 DNA sequence: TGTGCCTGGTTAGTACTTAACAGGAGAACCTATGGCTACACCTTC. This encodes CAWLVLNRRTYGYTF. The chain employs TRBV30 and TRBJ1-2, with D perhaps matching TRBD1 (5 bases). V was pared by 5 bases and J by 4 bases, with 20 bases between. The CDR3 is 15 residues long. Germline CDR1 reads GTSNPN; CDR2 reads SVGIG (reference sequence).

This clone was recorded a few times. The V gene is TRBV19, the J gene TRBJ1-1; no reliable D call. With 8 bases removed from V and 0 bases from J, the gap between germline ends came to 7 bases. The CDR3 length is 12 residues. The germline gives CDR1 LNHDA, CDR2 SQIVND (reference sequence). CDR3 loop: CASRRLNTEAFF. The CDR3 DNA follows: TGTGCCAGTCGCAGGCTGAACACTGAAGCTTTCTTT. The full variable domain, completed using reference TRBV19 and TRBJ1-1, is DGGITQSPKYLFRKEGQNVTLSCEQNLNHDAMYWYRQDPGQGLRLIYYSQIVNDFQKGDIAEGYSVSREKKESFPLTVTSAQKNPTAFYLCASRRLNTEAFFGQGTRLTVV.

Details on this clone: Mismatch with germline at one junction end may stem from a read error. The genes are TRBV2 and TRBJ2-6; D perhaps matches TRBD1 (5 bases). The CDR3 runs 14 residues. Germline V CDR1 and CDR2: SNHLY, FYNNEI. The CDR3 nucleotides read TGTGCCAGCAGTGCTGACTCTGGGGCCAACGGCCTGACTTTC. Amino acid sequence: CASSADSGANGLTF.

The chain has TRBV6-6 and TRBJ2-7, with 12 positions matching TRBD1. Germline values: CDR1 MNHNY, CDR2 SVGAGI (reference sequence). The junction had 5 bases not matched to a gene; V was cut back by 2 bases and J by 6 bases. The CDR3 length is 15 residues. In nucleotides, the CDR3 is TGTGCCAGCAGTTACGGGACAGGGGGCTTTGGCGAGCAGTACTTC. Its protein product is CASSYGTGGFGEQYF.

The chain couples TRBV12-5 to TRBJ2-7; D remains ambiguous. V was trimmed by 2 bases and J by 2 bases, leaving 10 bases between them. The CDR3 runs to 14 residues. Germline-derived CDR1 and CDR2 are LGHNT and FRNRAP. The CDR3 DNA follows: TGTGCTAGTGGTTTGTTTAGCCTTGCCTACGAGCAGTACTTC. It yields the protein CASGLFSLAYEQYF.

This chain connects TRBV7-3 to TRBJ2-7, with D unclear. Germline V gene sequence: CDR1 SGHTA, CDR2 FQGTGA. V gave up 5 bases and J gave up 9 bases, with 17 bases separating them. The CDR3 loop spans 13 amino acids. CDR3 nucleotides: TGTGCCAGCAGCCTAGGTGGTACTACGGGGCAGTACTTC. Translated: CASSLGGTTGQYF.

This clone occurred a few times. The chain recombines TRBV6-4 with TRBJ2-6, with TRBD2 as a possible D gene (5 bases). From germline, CDR1 is MRHNA and CDR2 SNTAGT. V dropped 2 bases and J dropped 0 bases, with 5 bases sitting between them. The CDR3 sequence is 15 residues long. The CDR3 DNA reads as TGTGCCAGCAGTGACGGGAGCTCTGGGGCCAACGTCCTGACTTTC. Translated, it gives CASSDGSSGANVLTF.

V gene TRBV11-2 combines with J gene TRBJ1-3; D uncertain. The ends were cut back, 5 bases at V and 8 bases at J, with 10 bases in the middle. CDR1 SGHAT and CDR2 FQNNGV come from the germline V gene. The CDR3 extends over 12 amino acids. This CDR3 reads CASSPFPDTIYF. The CDR3, as DNA: TGTGCCAGCAGCCCGTTTCCGGACACCATATATTTT.

This clone was seen only a few times. This sequence joins TRBV30 and TRBJ2-7; possible D gene TRBD2, 6 bases. The length of the CDR3 is 12 residues. The germline V and J ends were trimmed by 0 bases and 6 bases, with 9 bases remaining between them. Germline V gene sequence: CDR1 GTSNPN, CDR2 SVGIG (reference sequence). In DNA, the CDR3 is TGTGCCTGGAGTGTAGGAGGGCTCGAGCAGTACTTC. This sequence encodes CAWSVGGLEQYF. Supplemented by reference TRBV30 and TRBJ2-7, the full variable domain reads SQTIHQWPATLVQPVGSPLSLECTVEGTSNPNLYWYRQAAGRGLQLLFYSVGIGQISSEVPQNLSASRPQDRQFILSSKKLLLSDSGFYLCAWSVGGLEQYFGPGTRLTVT.